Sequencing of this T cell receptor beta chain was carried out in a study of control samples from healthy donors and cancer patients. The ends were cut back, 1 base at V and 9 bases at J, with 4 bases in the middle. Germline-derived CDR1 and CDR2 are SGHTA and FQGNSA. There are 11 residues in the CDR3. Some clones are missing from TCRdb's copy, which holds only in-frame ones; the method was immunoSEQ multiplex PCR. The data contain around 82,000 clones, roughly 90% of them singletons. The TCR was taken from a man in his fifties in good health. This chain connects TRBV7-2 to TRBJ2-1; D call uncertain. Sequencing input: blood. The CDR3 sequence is CASSLVREQFF. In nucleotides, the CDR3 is TGTGCCAGCAGCTTAGTCCGTGAGCAGTTCTTC.